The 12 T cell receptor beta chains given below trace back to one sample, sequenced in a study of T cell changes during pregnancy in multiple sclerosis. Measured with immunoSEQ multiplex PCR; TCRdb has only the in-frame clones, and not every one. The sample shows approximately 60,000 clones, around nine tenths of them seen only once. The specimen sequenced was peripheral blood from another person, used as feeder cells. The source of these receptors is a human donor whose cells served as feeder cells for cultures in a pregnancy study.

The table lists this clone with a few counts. CDR3 DNA sequence: TGCGCCACCGGAAACTTTGGGGAACAGCCCCAGCATTTT. Residues: CATGNFGEQPQHF. The genes are TRBV4-1 and TRBJ1-5; the D is unclear. Per the germline V gene, CDR1 is MGHRA and CDR2 is YSYEKL. V shed 10 bases and J shed 7 bases, with 17 bases lying between them. The CDR3 has 13 amino acids.

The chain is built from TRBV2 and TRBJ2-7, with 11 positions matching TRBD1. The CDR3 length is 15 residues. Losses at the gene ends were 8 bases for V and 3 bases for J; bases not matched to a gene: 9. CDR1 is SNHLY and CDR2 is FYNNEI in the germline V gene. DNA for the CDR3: TGTGCCAGCTGTAATGCCGGGACAGGGGGCTACGAGCAGTACTTC. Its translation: CASCNAGTGGYEQYF.

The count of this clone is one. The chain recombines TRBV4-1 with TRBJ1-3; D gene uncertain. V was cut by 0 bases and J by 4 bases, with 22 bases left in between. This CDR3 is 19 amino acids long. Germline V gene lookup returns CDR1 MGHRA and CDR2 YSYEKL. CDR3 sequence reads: CASSQDHLGRPSAGNTIYF. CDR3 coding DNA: TGCGCCAGCAGCCAAGACCACTTAGGGAGGCCGTCAGCGGGAAACACCATATATTTT.

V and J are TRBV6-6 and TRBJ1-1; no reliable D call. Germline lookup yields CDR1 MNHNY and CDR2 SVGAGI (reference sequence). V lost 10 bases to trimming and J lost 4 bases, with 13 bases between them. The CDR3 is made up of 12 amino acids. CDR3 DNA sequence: TGTGCCATACAGCTGTATGGCACTGAAGCTTTCTTT. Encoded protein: CAIQLYGTEAFF.

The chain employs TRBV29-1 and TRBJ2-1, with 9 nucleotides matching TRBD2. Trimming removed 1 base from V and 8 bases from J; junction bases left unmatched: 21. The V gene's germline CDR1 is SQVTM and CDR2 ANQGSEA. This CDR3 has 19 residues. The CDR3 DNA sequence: TGCAGCGTTGAAGGTTTCGGTGGTAATGCGGGAGGGCCTAAGGATGAGCAGTTCTTC. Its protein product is CSVEGFGGNAGGPKDEQFF.

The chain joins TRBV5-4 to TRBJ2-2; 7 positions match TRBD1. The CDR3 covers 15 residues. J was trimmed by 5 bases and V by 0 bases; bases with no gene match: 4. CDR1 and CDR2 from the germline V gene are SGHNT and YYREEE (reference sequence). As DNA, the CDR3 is TGTGCCAGCAGCTTGGAGGGGGCAGGGACCGGGGAGCTGTTTTTT. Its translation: CASSLEGAGTGELFF.

CDR3 protein: CASSPSPSSSTDTQYF. CDR3 in DNA: TGTGCCAGCAGCCCATCCCCTAGCAGTAGCACAGATACGCAGTATTTT. This chain uses TRBV7-9 with TRBJ2-3; D possibly corresponds to TRBD2 (5 bases). The germline V gene encodes CDR1 SEHNR and CDR2 FQNEAQ (reference sequence). Trimming removed 5 bases from V and 0 bases from J, with 15 bases in between. The CDR3 covers 16 residues.

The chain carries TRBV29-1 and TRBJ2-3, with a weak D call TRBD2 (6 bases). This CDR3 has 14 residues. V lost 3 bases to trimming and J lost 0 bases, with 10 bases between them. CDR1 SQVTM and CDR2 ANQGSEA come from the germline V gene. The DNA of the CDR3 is TGCAGCGTTGACACTAGCCGGAGCACAGATACGCAGTATTTT. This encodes CSVDTSRSTDTQYF.

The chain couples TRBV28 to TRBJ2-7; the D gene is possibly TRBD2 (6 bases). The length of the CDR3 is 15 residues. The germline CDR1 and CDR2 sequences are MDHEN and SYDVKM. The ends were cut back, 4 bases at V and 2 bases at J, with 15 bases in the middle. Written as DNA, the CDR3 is TGTGCCAGCAGTTCCTCGGGGGAAGGAACCTACGAGCAGTACTTC. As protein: CASSSSGEGTYEQYF.

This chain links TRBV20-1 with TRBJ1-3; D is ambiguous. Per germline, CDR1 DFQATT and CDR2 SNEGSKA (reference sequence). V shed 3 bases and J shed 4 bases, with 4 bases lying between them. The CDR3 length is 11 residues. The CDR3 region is CSASVGNTIYF. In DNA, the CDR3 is TGCAGTGCTAGTGTCGGAAACACCATATATTTT.

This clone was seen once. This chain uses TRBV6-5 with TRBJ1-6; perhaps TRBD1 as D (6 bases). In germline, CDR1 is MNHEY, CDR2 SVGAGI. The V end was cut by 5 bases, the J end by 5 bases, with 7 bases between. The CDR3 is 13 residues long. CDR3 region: CASSRTDNSPLHF. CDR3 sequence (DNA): TGTGCCAGCAGTCGGACAGATAATTCACCCCTCCACTTT.

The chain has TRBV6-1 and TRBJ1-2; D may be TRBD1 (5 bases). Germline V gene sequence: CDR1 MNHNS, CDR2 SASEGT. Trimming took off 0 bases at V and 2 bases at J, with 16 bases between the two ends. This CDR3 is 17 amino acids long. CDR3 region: CASSEAGQGGENYGYTF. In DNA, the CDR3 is TGTGCCAGCAGTGAAGCGGGGCAGGGTGGAGAGAACTATGGCTACACCTTC.